This T cell receptor (beta chain) was sequenced for a study of regulatory dendritic cells for organ transplantation. Study-level points and caveats: Memory CD8+ clonal expansion seemed more limited with regulatory than mature dendritic cells.

To note about this clone: The antigen is not known.

Sequencing used immunoSEQ multiplex PCR; TCRdb keeps in-frame clones, though not all of them. The sample holds about 38,000 clones; about 93% are singletons and the top ten take over 0.1%. The J segment lost 2 bases and the V segment lost 2 bases, leaving 3 bases of the junction unmatched. In germline, CDR1 is MNHEY, CDR2 SMNVEV (reference sequence). The CDR3 consists of 14 residues. This clonotype was sampled from a human donor in good health. The chain uses TRBV27 and TRBJ2-7; TRBD1 aligns across 7 bases. The sequencing input was naive CD8+ T cells from blood. Specified subset: CD45RA+ naive T cells. As DNA, the CDR3 is TGTGCCAGCAGTTTACAGGGGGAAACCTACGAGCAGTACTTC. Protein sequence: CASSLQGETYEQYF.